The sequence of this TCR beta chain was determined in a study of blood T cell repertoires in COVID-19 (dated by TCRdb to 2018 to 2020). Some background on the complete study: The collaborator samples originated in the United States, Italy and Spain and spanned the acute and convalescent phases of COVID-19. The material from the prospective study consisted of cDNA or gDNA derived from T cells, B-cell-depleted T cells, or PBMCs. Subjects who had been exposed to COVID-19, were actively infected with it, or had recovered from it provided the deeply sampled blood TCRbeta repertoires that made up the dataset. The repertoires were released in a freely available public database intended as a resource for research on the immune response to SARS-CoV-2. Samples came from the ongoing ImmuneRACE study (first 160 participants) plus 1,254 subjects from 6 global collaborators. Sample metadata almost always included a de-identified subject ID, COVID-19 status, age in years and sex. Where available, HLA class I and class II types were taken from metadata supplied by the sample provider and were not determined by assay-based typing.

The immunoSEQ Assay, a bias-controlled multiplex PCR, was used to amplify TCRbeta CDR3 regions from genomic DNA. Per the original workflow: The number of nucleated cells in each sample was estimated by amplification of reference gene primers within the assay. To quantify the absolute abundance of each unique TCRbeta CDR3 rearrangement, sequence reads were collapsed and filtered. Productive Simpson clonality was computed per sample as the square root of Simpson's diversity index over productive rearrangements. What TCRdb holds here is the immuneACCESS table cut down to in-frame rearrangements. Part of the clones is not present; checked against another copy, under half of the missing clones reflect an unresolved V gene, and the others are unexplained. The DNA gave D and trimming, while V, J and clone size come from that table. A total of around 140,000 clones appear in this sample, about 89% of them only once. The top ten clonotypes cover approximately 4.3% of the sample.

Note on this clone: Its antigen is still unknown. Per-base quality was not reported, and no clone a single base away is much larger than it.

Overall results and qualifications from the work: The amount of clinical and demographic metadata varied by source and participant and was provided uncurated.

The V and J ends are trimmed by 1 base and 6 bases, leaving 15 bases between them. The CDR3 goes from the cysteine to the phenylalanine over 16 residues. Only the CDR3 DNA stays, 48 bases, in frame from base 1. The germline V gene sets CDR1 to KGHSH and CDR2 to LQKENI. One collaborating source in Seattle enrolled patients during active infection and followed them longitudinally through the course of disease. The collaborating institutions used their own protocols to collect whole blood in K2EDTA tubes. For TCRbeta analysis, collaborators shipped samples as frozen whole blood, isolated PBMCs, or DNA extracted from either of those sample types.

The source material was peripheral blood. The sequence derives from a man between 60 and 70 years old with COVID-19, enrolled during active disease. The chain is assembled from TRBV18 and TRBJ2-2; D gene: possibly TRBD1, on 5 matching bases. CDR3 protein: CASSPQSVQAAGELFF. The nucleotide sequence is given as TGTGCCAGCTCACCACAGAGCGTACAGGCCGCCGGGGAGCTGTTTTTT.